A single TCR beta chain is shown here with its context. The protocol was immunoSEQ multiplex PCR, while the TCRdb copy is restricted to in-frame clones and leaves out a portion. The sample records over 1.5 million clones, 95% to 99% being singletons. This specimen comes from a study of shared clonotypes between healthy human individuals. CD45RA+ naive and CD45RA-negative memory subsets were separated from CD4+ cells. This clonotype was obtained from a man aged 30 to 45 in good health. Material: naive CD4+ T cells sorted from blood. Subset specified: CD45RA+ positively selected.

CDR3 sequence: CASSRRFSYEQYF. The CDR3 bases are TGTGCCAGCAGCCGCAGATTTTCCTACGAGCAGTACTTC. The chain combines TRBV5-8 with TRBJ2-7; D not certain. CDR1 and CDR2 (germline): SGHTS, YDEGEE. The V end was cut by 4 bases, the J end by 1 base, with 9 bases between. CDR3 length: 13 residues.